This T cell receptor beta chain originates from a study of T cells in Graves' hyperthyroidism and ophthalmopathy. Study results and limitations: Using 13 V-J features, a model discriminated ophthalmopathy from stable hyperthyroidism. Blood samples included most of the expanded thyroid clonotypes exceeding 0.001.

Uncontrolled infection, other autoimmune disease, pregnancy and lactation each barred patients from inclusion. On the basis of clinical symptoms, serum thyroxine and TRAb, thyroid ultrasound and orbital computed tomography, diagnoses were made. The table lists this clonotype with many counts. Its specificity is not known. RNA transcripts provided the source from which TCR beta CDR3 regions were amplified. During a first-round RT-PCR of the TCR CDR3, the HTBI primer set was used. TCRdb reanalysed the multiplex PCR reads using MiXCR and keeps one entry per CDR3 protein. The sample carries about 570,000 distinct CDR3 sequences, around 46% recorded once. CDR1 is WNHNN and CDR2 is SYGVQD in the germline V gene (reference sequence). The CDR3 length is 17 residues. J gave up 2 bases and V 0 bases, and 6 bases lay outside the gene matches.

This sequence was found in an adult woman with Graves' disease, either hyperthyroidism or ophthalmopathy (not recorded which). The V gene is TRBV10-1, the J gene TRBJ2-2; 7 positions match TRBD2. Sequencing input: peripheral blood or thyroid tissue (not recorded which). CDR3 coding DNA: TGCGCCAGCAGTGAGTCGCGGCAGCGGGAAAACACCGGGGAGCTGTTTTTT. This gives the protein CASSESRQRENTGELFF.